A selection of T cell receptor beta chains follows, all from one sample in a study of shared clonotypes between healthy human individuals. Profiled with immunoSEQ multiplex PCR; TCRdb holds only in-frame clones, not every one. Among about a million clones listed, over 75% were seen once. The sequencing sample was made of memory CD4+ T cells sorted from blood. These receptors came from a man aged 18 to 29 in good health. The CDR3 runs from the conserved cysteine through the conserved F or W. Each record gives: V gene, clone size, J gene, CDR3 length, D gene, CDR3 DNA, CDR3 protein. A D gene is named only where the DNA matches it firmly. The size field is filled for only some rows; it gives once, few, many or a size class.

TRBV7-2	-	TRBJ2-7	14	-	TGTGCCAGCAGCGAAATGACAGCCTCCTACGAGCAGTACTTC	CASSEMTASYEQYF
TRBV27	once	TRBJ1-2	14	-	TGTGCCAGCAGTCTCCACGGGGGAGACTATGGCTACACCTTC	CASSLHGGDYGYTF
TRBV19	-	TRBJ1-1	14	-	TGTGCCAGTAGTGGGGTATCGGGAGTGACTGAAGCTTTCTTT	CASSGVSGVTEAFF
TRBV5-6	-	TRBJ2-7	15	TRBD1	TGTGCCAGCACCCGCCGGGACAGGGTGTCCTACGAGCAGTACTTC	CASTRRDRVSYEQYF
TRBV27	-	TRBJ2-1	16	TRBD2	TGTGCCAGCAGGTTCAATAGCGGGAGCTCCTACAATGAGCAGTTCTTC	CASRFNSGSSYNEQFF
TRBV30	-	TRBJ1-6	13	-	TGTGCCTGGAAAATTTTGGGGACCTCACCCCTCCACTTT	CAWKILGTSPLHF
TRBV6-6	-	TRBJ1-1	12	-	TGTGCCAGCAGTTACGAGGATATGAAAGCTTTCTTT	CASSYEDMKAFF
TRBV30	once	TRBJ1-2	14	-	TGTGCCTGGAGTGTACTTTCCAGTAACTATGGCTACACCTTC	CAWSVLSSNYGYTF
TRBV5-1	-	TRBJ1-3	16	TRBD1	TGCGCCAGCAGCTTGGAGTTAGGGGGCTCAGGAAACACCATATATTTT	CASSLELGGSGNTIYF
TRBV28	once	TRBJ1-4	18	-	TGTGCCAGCAGCACCTTGGGACTGAGAGATGCCACTAATGAAAAACTGTTTTTT	CASSTLGLRDATNEKLFF
TRBV5-1	few	TRBJ1-6	15	TRBD1	TGCGCCAGCAGCCCAGGGACAGTTTATAATTCACCCCTCCACTTT	CASSPGTVYNSPLHF
TRBV4-3	few	TRBJ2-3	15	TRBD1	TGCGCCAGCAGCCCCTACAGGGGGGGCACAGATACGCAGTATTTT	CASSPYRGGTDTQYF
TRBV7-2	-	TRBJ2-2	15	TRBD2	TGTGCCAGCAGGGGACGGGAGGGAATCACCGGGGAGCTGTTTTTT	CASRGREGITGELFF
TRBV7-9	-	TRBJ2-1	15	-	TGTGCCAGCAGCTTTGGGAGTTCCGGCGGAGATGAGCAGTTCTTC	CASSFGSSGGDEQFF
TRBV2	-	TRBJ1-4	14	-	TGTGCCAGCAGTCCCGACAGGATTATGGAAAAACTGTTTTTT	CASSPDRIMEKLFF
TRBV28	-	TRBJ2-7	14	-	TGTGCCAGCAGTTTACAGCCGCCGGGGGCCGAGCAGTACTTC	CASSLQPPGAEQYF
TRBV6-6	-	TRBJ2-7	14	TRBD1	TGTGCCAGCACTAAGGGACAGGCCCCCTACGAGCAGTACTTC	CASTKGQAPYEQYF
TRBV7-6	-	TRBJ2-5	12	-	TGTGCCAGCAGCTTAGAGGGGCAGACCCAGTACTTC	CASSLEGQTQYF
TRBV7-8	many	TRBJ1-4	16	-	TGTGCCAGCAGCTTAGCCGGACAGTCACTTAATGAAAAACTGTTTTTT	CASSLAGQSLNEKLFF
TRBV9	-	TRBJ1-3	17	TRBD1	TGTGCCAGCAGCCCGAACATAATGACAGGGTCTGGAAACACCATATATTTT	CASSPNIMTGSGNTIYF
TRBV28	-	TRBJ2-1	14	-	TGTGCCAGCAGTTTACAGGGATCCTACAATGAGCAGTTCTTC	CASSLQGSYNEQFF
TRBV5-1	-	TRBJ1-6	13	-	TGCGCCAGCAGCCCCGGGATAAATTCACCCCTCCACTTT	CASSPGINSPLHF
TRBV30	-	TRBJ2-4	14	-	TGTGCCTATACAGACGGGCCGTCCAAAAACATTCAGTACTTC	CAYTDGPSKNIQYF
TRBV11-3	-	TRBJ2-7	15	TRBD1	TGTGCCAGCAGCTCGCGGACAGGGGGGATTAGCGAGCAGTACTTC	CASSSRTGGISEQYF
TRBV28	-	TRBJ2-7	10	-	TGTGCCAGCGGGTTCTACGAGCAGTACTTC	CASGFYEQYF
TRBV9	-	TRBJ2-7	14	-	TGTGCCAGCAGCGTAGGAAGGGTCCGCAGTGAGCAGTACTTC	CASSVGRVRSEQYF
TRBV13	-	TRBJ2-2	17	TRBD2	TGTGCCAGCAGCCCCCGGTTACGGGAGGTTTACACCGGGGAGCTGTTTTTT	CASSPRLREVYTGELFF
TRBV11-2	-	TRBJ2-1	15	TRBD2	TGTGCCAGCAGCGTACCCTCCGGGGGGGTGAATGAGCAGTTCTTC	CASSVPSGGVNEQFF
TRBV5-1	-	TRBJ1-4	17	-	TGCGCCAGCAGCTATGACCTGGGGGTTGCACCTTATGAAAAACTGTTTTTT	CASSYDLGVAPYEKLFF
TRBV5-6	-	TRBJ2-2	16	TRBD1	TGTGCCAGCAGCTTGGAGGGACAGCGGAACACCGGGGAGCTGTTTTTT	CASSLEGQRNTGELFF
TRBV14	-	TRBJ1-1	13	-	TGTGCCAGCCTGCCGTACGTGAACACTGAAGCTTTCTTT	CASLPYVNTEAFF
TRBV13	few	TRBJ1-6	17	-	TGTGCCAGCAGCTTAAGTTCCATTGGGGTGGCCCGGTCACCCCTCCACTTT	CASSLSSIGVARSPLHF
TRBV11-2	-	TRBJ1-1	15	-	TGTGCCAGCAGCTTAGGAGAGCGGATGAACACTGAAGCTTTCTTT	CASSLGERMNTEAFF
TRBV4-3	-	TRBJ1-6	13	-	TGCGCCAGCAGCCAAGTGAGGGGGACACCCCTCCACTTT	CASSQVRGTPLHF
TRBV5-1	-	TRBJ2-5	16	TRBD2	TGCGCCAGCAGCTTGAACCCTAGCGGGAGGCTAGAGACCCAGTACTTC	CASSLNPSGRLETQYF
TRBV11-2	once	TRBJ1-2	14	-	TGTGCCAGCAGCTTCCGGGACTCGGGCTATGGCTACACCTTC	CASSFRDSGYGYTF
TRBV7-2	-	TRBJ2-7	14	TRBD2	TGTGCCAGCGGATCCGCGGGGGGGCCCCCCGAGCAGTACTTC	CASGSAGGPPEQYF
TRBV2	-	TRBJ1-2	14	TRBD1	TGTGCCAGCATGGGGACAGACCGTTACTATGGCTACACCTTC	CASMGTDRYYGYTF
TRBV10-3	-	TRBJ2-5	15	-	TGTGCCATCAGTGATGCCGCAGGCGGACAAGAGACCCAGTACTTC	CAISDAAGGQETQYF
TRBV5-1	-	TRBJ1-3	13	-	TGCGCCAGCAGCCCGGATTCTGGAAACACCATATATTTT	CASSPDSGNTIYF
TRBV30	-	TRBJ1-2	13	-	TGTGCCTGGAGCGGAGGGAGCAACTATGGCTACACCTTC	CAWSGGSNYGYTF
TRBV4-1	many	TRBJ2-1	16	TRBD1	TGCGCCAGCAGCCGGTCGACAGGGGGCCGCCTCAATGAGCAGTTCTTC	CASSRSTGGRLNEQFF
TRBV6-6	-	TRBJ1-1	13	-	TGTGCCAGCAGTCCTACTATGAACACTGAAGCTTTCTTT	CASSPTMNTEAFF
TRBV6-1	-	TRBJ2-5	15	TRBD2	TGTGCCAGCAGTGAACCGGGACTACATCAAGAGACCCAGTACTTC	CASSEPGLHQETQYF
TRBV10-3	few	TRBJ2-7	13	-	TGTGCCATTCGGGACGGAAACTCCTACGAGCAGTACTTC	CAIRDGNSYEQYF
TRBV30	-	TRBJ2-1	17	-	TGTGCCTGGAGTCCTCCTAACAGGCCCCTGGCCGACAATGAGCAGTTCTTC	CAWSPPNRPLADNEQFF
TRBV4-3	-	TRBJ2-7	14	-	TGCGCCAGCAGCCAAAGGGCAGGGTCCAACGAGCAGTACTTC	CASSQRAGSNEQYF
TRBV6-6	-	TRBJ2-7	16	-	TGTGCCAGCAGCCCACCCCGGGAGACCCAGGGTACCGAGCAGTACTTC	CASSPPRETQGTEQYF
TRBV6-1	-	TRBJ2-7	13	-	TGTGCCAGCAGCCTACAGGGTTTCTACGAGCAGTACTTC	CASSLQGFYEQYF
TRBV20-1	-	TRBJ1-2	11	-	TGCAGTGCGCGAGACTCCTTAGGCTACACCTTC	CSARDSLGYTF